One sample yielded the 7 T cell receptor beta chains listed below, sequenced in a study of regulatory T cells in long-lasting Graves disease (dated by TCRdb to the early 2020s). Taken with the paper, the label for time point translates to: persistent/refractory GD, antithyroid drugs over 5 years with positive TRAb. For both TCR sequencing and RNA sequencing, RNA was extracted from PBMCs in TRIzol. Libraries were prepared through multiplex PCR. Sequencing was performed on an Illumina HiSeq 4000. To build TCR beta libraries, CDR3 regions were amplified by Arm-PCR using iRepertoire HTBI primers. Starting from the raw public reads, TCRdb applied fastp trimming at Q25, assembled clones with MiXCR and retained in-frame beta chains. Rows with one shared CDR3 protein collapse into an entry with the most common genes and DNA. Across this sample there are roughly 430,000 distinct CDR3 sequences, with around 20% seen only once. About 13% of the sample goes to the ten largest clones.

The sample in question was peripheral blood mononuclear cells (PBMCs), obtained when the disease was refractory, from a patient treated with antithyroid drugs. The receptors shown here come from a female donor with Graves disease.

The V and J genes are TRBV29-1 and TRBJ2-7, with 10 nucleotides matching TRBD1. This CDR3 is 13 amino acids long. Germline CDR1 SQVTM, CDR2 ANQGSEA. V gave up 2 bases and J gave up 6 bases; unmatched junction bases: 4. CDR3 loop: CSVELDRGIEQYF. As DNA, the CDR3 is TGCAGCGTTGAACTGGACAGGGGGATCGAGCAGTACTTC.

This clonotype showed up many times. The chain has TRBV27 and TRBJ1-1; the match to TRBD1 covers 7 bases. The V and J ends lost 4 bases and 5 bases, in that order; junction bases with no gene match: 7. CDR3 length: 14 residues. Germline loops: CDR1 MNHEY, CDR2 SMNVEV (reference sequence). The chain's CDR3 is CASSWSGGRTEAFF. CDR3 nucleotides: TGTGCCAGCAGTTGGTCAGGGGGTAGGACTGAAGCTTTCTTT.

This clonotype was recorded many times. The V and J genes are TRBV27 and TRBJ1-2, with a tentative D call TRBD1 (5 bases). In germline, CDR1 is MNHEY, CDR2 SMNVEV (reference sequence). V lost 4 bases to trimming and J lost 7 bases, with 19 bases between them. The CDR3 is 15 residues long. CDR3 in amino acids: CASSSAKAGSAGYTF. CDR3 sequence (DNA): TGTGCCAGCAGTTCCGCGAAGGCAGGGAGTGCTGGCTACACCTTC.

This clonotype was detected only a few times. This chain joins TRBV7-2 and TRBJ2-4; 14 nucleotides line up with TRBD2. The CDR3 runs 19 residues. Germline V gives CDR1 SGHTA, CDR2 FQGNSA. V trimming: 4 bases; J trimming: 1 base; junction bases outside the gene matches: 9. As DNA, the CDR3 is TGTGCCAGCAGCTCCAGACTAGCGGGAGGGCCGGTGGCCAAAAACATTCAGTACTTC. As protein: CASSSRLAGGPVAKNIQYF.

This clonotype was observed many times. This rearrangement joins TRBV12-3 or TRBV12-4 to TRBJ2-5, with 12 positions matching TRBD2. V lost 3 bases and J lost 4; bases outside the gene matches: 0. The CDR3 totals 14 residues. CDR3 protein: CASSLTSGRETQYF. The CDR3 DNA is TGTGCCAGCAGTTTGACTAGCGGGAGAGAGACCCAGTACTTC.

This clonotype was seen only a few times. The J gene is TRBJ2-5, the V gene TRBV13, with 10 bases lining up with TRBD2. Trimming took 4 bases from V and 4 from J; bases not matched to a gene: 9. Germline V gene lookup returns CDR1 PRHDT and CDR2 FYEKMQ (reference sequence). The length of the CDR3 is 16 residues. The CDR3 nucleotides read TGTGCCAGCAGCTCAAGAGCGGGAGGGATTGGAGAGACCCAGTACTTC. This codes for CASSSRAGGIGETQYF.

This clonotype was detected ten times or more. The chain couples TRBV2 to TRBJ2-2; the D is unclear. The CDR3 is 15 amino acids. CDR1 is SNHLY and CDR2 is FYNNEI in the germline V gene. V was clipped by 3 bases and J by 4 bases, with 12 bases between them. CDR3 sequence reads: CASSDDLGFTGELFF. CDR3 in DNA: TGTGCCAGCAGTGACGACCTCGGCTTCACCGGGGAGCTGTTTTTT.